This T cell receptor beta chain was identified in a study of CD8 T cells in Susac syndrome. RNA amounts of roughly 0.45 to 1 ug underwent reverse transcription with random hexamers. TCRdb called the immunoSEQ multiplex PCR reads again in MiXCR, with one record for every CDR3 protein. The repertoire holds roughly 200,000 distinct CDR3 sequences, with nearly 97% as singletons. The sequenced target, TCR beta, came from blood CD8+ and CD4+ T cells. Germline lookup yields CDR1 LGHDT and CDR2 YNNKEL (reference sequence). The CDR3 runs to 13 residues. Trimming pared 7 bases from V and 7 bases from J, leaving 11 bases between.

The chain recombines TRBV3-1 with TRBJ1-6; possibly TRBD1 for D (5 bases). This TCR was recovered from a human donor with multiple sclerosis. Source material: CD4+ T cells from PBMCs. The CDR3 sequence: CASKGRANSPLHF. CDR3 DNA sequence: TGTGCCAGCAAGGGCAGGGCGAATTCACCCCTCCACTTT.